The 8 T cell receptor beta chains listed next were all sequenced from one sample in a study of shared clonotypes between healthy human individuals. Naive CD8 populations comprised CD45RO-negative cells positively selected for CCR7, excluding terminally differentiated effector memory CD45RA+ cells. Some clones are missing from TCRdb's copy, which holds only in-frame ones; the method was immunoSEQ multiplex PCR. The repertoire consists of around 2,000,000 clones, with about 95% occurring once and the leading ten covering around 1.2%. The sequenced sample was naive CD8+ T cells sorted from blood. These receptors originate from a man between 18 and 29 years old in good health.

The chain uses TRBV10-3 and TRBJ1-2; D not resolved. CDR1 is ENHRY and CDR2 is SYGVKD in the germline V gene. This CDR3 contains 15 residues. The V and J ends lost 0 bases and 2 bases respectively, with 10 bases between them. In DNA, the CDR3 is TGTGCCATCAGTGAGTCGGCACAGCTAAACTATGGCTACACCTTC. It specifies CAISESAQLNYGYTF.

The rearrangement joins TRBV29-1 to TRBJ2-7; possibly TRBD1 for D (6 bases). CDR1 and CDR2 from the germline V gene are SQVTM and ANQGSEA. V lost 6 bases, J lost 3 bases, and 12 bases lay in between. The CDR3 spans 12 residues. Written as DNA, the CDR3 is TGCAGCGTGGAGCAGGGGTTCTACGAGCAGTACTTC. Its protein product is CSVEQGFYEQYF.

The rearrangement uses TRBV5-6 and TRBJ1-1; the match to TRBD1 covers 7 bases. V dropped 4 bases and J dropped 3; count of bases not matched to a gene: 6. Germline CDR1 reads SGHDT; CDR2 reads YYEEEE. This CDR3 has 14 amino acids. CDR3 in amino acids: CASSQQDRDTEAFF. The CDR3 DNA follows: TGTGCCAGCAGCCAACAAGACAGGGACACTGAAGCTTTCTTT. The full variable domain, in which reference TRBV5-6 and TRBJ1-1 provide the parts outside the CDR3, is DAGVTQSPTHLIKTRGQQVTLRCSPKSGHDTVSWYQQALGQGPQFIFQYYEEEERQRGNFPDRFSGHQFPNYSSELNVNALLLGDSALYLCASSQQDRDTEAFFGQGTRLTVV.

The rearrangement links TRBV6-1 to TRBJ2-1; 10 bases match TRBD2. Germline CDR1 reads MNHNS; CDR2 reads SASEGT. V dropped 4 bases and J dropped 5; count of bases not matched to a gene: 8. This CDR3 region has 16 residues. CDR3 residues: CASSVLGLAENNEQFF. CDR3 bases: TGTGCCAGCAGTGTCCTCGGACTAGCGGAGAACAATGAGCAGTTCTTC.

With regard to this clone: The same CDR3 also results from other DNA sequences found in this sample. V gene TRBV7-9 combines with J gene TRBJ2-1; 10 bases fit TRBD1. Germline CDR1 and CDR2: SEHNR and FQNEAQ (reference sequence). V shed 4 bases and J 2 bases; nucleotides not matched to a gene: 2. CDR3 length: 15 residues. The CDR3 bases are TGTGCCAGCAGCTCAGGACAGGGGGCCTACAATGAGCAGTTCTTC. Translated: CASSSGQGAYNEQFF.

The gene calls are TRBV11-2 and TRBJ1-6, with 12 bases fitting TRBD1. The CDR3 contains 16 residues. V lost 0 bases and J lost 7; bases outside the gene matches: 1. CDR1 and CDR2 from the germline V gene are SGHAT and FQNNGV. CDR3: CASSLDGTGGNSPLHF. CDR3 sequence (DNA): TGTGCCAGCAGCTTAGATGGGACAGGGGGCAATTCACCCCTCCACTTT.

This clone turned up a few times. Within the sample, other DNA sequences also encode this same CDR3. V and J are TRBV11-2 and TRBJ1-2; 7 positions match TRBD1. The germline V gene encodes CDR1 SGHAT and CDR2 FQNNGV. CDR3 length: 14 amino acids. Losses at the gene ends were 1 base for V and 5 bases for J; bases not matched to a gene: 4. CDR3 sequence reads: CASSLGQGRYGYTF. CDR3 DNA sequence: TGTGCCAGCAGCTTAGGACAGGGTCGGTATGGCTACACCTTC.

The V call is TRBV13, the J call TRBJ2-5; the match to TRBD2 covers 10 bases. CDR3 length: 16 residues. The trim removed 3 bases at V and 1 base at J, leaving 5 bases unmatched. Germline loops: CDR1 PRHDT, CDR2 FYEKMQ (reference sequence). DNA of the CDR3: TGTGCCAGCAGCTTTCGACTAGCGGGCCTCCAAGAGACCCAGTACTTC. It codes for CASSFRLAGLQETQYF.